These 11 T cell receptor beta chains were all obtained from the same sample, sequenced in a study of blood T cell repertoires in COVID-19. Measured with immunoSEQ multiplex PCR; TCRdb has only the in-frame clones, and not every one. The table has about 380,000 clones, 85% seen once. The specimen was peripheral blood. Receptor source: a woman under 30 with acute or convalescent COVID-19.

The V and J genes are TRBV7-6 and TRBJ2-7; 11 bases are a match to TRBD2. CDR1 SGHVS and CDR2 FNYEAQ come from the germline V gene. The CDR3 extends over 15 amino acids. The trim removed 3 bases at V and 2 bases at J, leaving 3 bases unmatched. The CDR3 is CASSFTSGSTYEQYF. DNA of the CDR3: TGTGCCAGCAGCTTCACTAGCGGGAGCACCTACGAGCAGTACTTC.

This rearrangement joins TRBV2 to TRBJ2-7; 7 nucleotides agree with TRBD1. Trimming at V came to 8 bases and at J to 9 bases, leaving 10 bases not matched to a gene. Germline V gene data show CDR1 as SNHLY and CDR2 as FYNNEI. The CDR3 contains 12 residues. The DNA of the CDR3 is TGTGCCAGCGACAGGGCTCACGGGCGGCAGTACTTC. It translates to CASDRAHGRQYF.

The CDR3 region is CASSGSSYNSPLHF. DNA of the CDR3: TGTGCCAGCAGCGGGAGCTCCTATAATTCACCCCTCCACTTT. V and J are TRBV9 and TRBJ1-6; D not resolved. The CDR3 is made up of 14 amino acids. V was pared by 3 bases and J by 0 bases, with 4 bases between. Looked up from germline, CDR1 is SGDLS and CDR2 is YYNGEE.

This sequence joins TRBV3-1 (or the pseudogene TRBV3-2) and TRBJ2-1; 8 bases align to TRBD2. V dropped 3 bases and J dropped 8; count of bases not matched to a gene: 6. The CDR3 is made up of 14 amino acids. Looked up from germline, CDR1 is LGHDT and CDR2 is YNNKEL (reference sequence). CDR3 loop: CASSHREGRDEQFF. As DNA, the CDR3 is TGTGCCAGCAGCCATCGGGAGGGCCGGGATGAGCAGTTCTTC.

V gene TRBV14 combines with J gene TRBJ1-1; no definite D call. V was cut by 1 base and J by 1 base, with 10 bases left in between. The germline CDR1 and CDR2 sequences are SGHDN and FVKESK. The CDR3 loop spans 15 amino acids. The CDR3 loop is CASSQGPYGNTEAFF. DNA for the CDR3: TGTGCCAGCAGCCAAGGCCCCTATGGGAACACTGAAGCTTTCTTT.

This clone has a single count. This chain links TRBV10-2 with TRBJ1-4; D might be TRBD1 (6 bases). Per germline, CDR1 WSHSY and CDR2 SAAADI. This CDR3 comprises 14 residues. The V end was cut by 8 bases, the J end by 3 bases, with 13 bases between. CDR3 protein: CASAVGGANEKLFF. CDR3 bases: TGCGCCAGCGCTGTAGGGGGTGCTAATGAAAAACTGTTTTTT.

This sequence joins TRBV30 and TRBJ2-1; 8 positions agree with TRBD1. Germline loops: CDR1 GTSNPN, CDR2 SVGIG (reference sequence). Unmatched junction bases numbered 11, after V lost 4 bases and J lost 6 bases. The CDR3 has 15 amino acids. CDR3 residues: CAWKTGARKTNEQFF. CDR3 coding DNA: TGTGCCTGGAAGACAGGGGCCCGAAAGACCAATGAGCAGTTCTTC.

The chain employs TRBV6-1 and TRBJ2-2, with TRBD2 matching 7 bases. The CDR3 consists of 14 residues. Germline values: CDR1 MNHNS, CDR2 SASEGT. J was trimmed by 4 bases and V by 3 bases; bases with no gene match: 2. CDR3 coding DNA: TGTGCCAGCAGTGACGGGAGGTCCACCGGGGAGCTGTTTTTT. Protein: CASSDGRSTGELFF.

The chain carries TRBV24-1 and TRBJ1-1; D not resolved. The CDR3 is made up of 12 amino acids. Trimming left V 3 bases short and J 4 bases short, with 5 bases between. In germline, CDR1 is KGHDR, CDR2 SFDVKD. The CDR3 sequence: CATSDGGTEAFF. CDR3 nucleotides: TGTGCCACCAGTGATGGCGGCACTGAAGCTTTCTTT.

This sequence joins TRBV4-1 and TRBJ2-5; D remains unclear. The CDR3 consists of 14 residues. CDR1 is MGHRA, CDR2 YSYEKL, per germline. Trimming cost V 2 bases and J 3 bases, with 10 bases left between them. The CDR3 loop reads CASSQPLHKETQYF. DNA for the CDR3: TGCGCCAGCAGCCAACCACTACATAAAGAGACCCAGTACTTC.

This sequence joins TRBV5-6 and TRBJ2-1, with 7 bases aligning to TRBD2. Germline trimming cut 0 bases from V and 6 bases from J; bases unmatched to any gene: 6. CDR1 and CDR2 (germline): SGHDT, YYEEEE. The CDR3 loop spans 15 amino acids. In DNA form, the CDR3 reads TGTGCCAGCAGCTTGGTTCCGCGGGGGACCAATGAGCAGTTCTTC. Translating it yields CASSLVPRGTNEQFF.